A selection of T cell receptor beta chains follows, all from one sample in a study of T cells after yellow fever vaccination. TCRdb reprocessed the 5' RACE reads via MiXCR and lists one record per CDR3 protein. The sample lists about 320,000 distinct CDR3 sequences, 3.5% to 5% occurring once. This specimen was PBMCs, taken 15 days after the yellow fever booster vaccination. The receptors come from a man between 18 and 29 years old who received the YFV17D yellow fever vaccine. Both conserved end residues are part of each CDR3. A D gene is named only where the DNA matches it firmly. Clone size appears in some rows only: once, few, many, or a class for an expanded clone.

J gene,D gene,V gene,clone size,CDR3 length,CDR3 protein,CDR3 DNA
TRBJ2-2,-,TRBV6-1,-,14,CASSEGRGGGELFF,TGTGCCAGCAGTGAAGGAAGGGGCGGCGGGGAGCTGTTTTTT
TRBJ1-1,-,TRBV19,many,13,CASSPSLNTEAFF,TGTGCCAGTAGTCCCTCCCTGAACACTGAAGCTTTCTTT
TRBJ2-3,-,TRBV4-3,-,19,CASSQDPTSGAGSTDTQYF,TGCGCCAGCAGCCAAGACCCCACAAGTGGGGCGGGGAGCACAGATACGCAGTATTTT
TRBJ2-7,-,TRBV5-1,many,14,CASSFKGQNYEQYF,TGCGCCAGCAGCTTTAAAGGTCAAAACTACGAGCAGTACTTC
TRBJ2-3,-,TRBV7-2,-,14,CASSSLSTTDTQYF,TGTGCCAGCAGCTCTCTTTCGACTACAGATACGCAGTATTTT
TRBJ2-5,TRBD2,TRBV5-1,-,18,CASSLLPLRTSGIETQYF,TGCGCCAGCAGCTTACTACCTCTCCGGACTAGCGGGATAGAGACCCAGTACTTC
TRBJ1-1,-,TRBV18,many,14,CASSPSRGGTEAFF,TGTGCCAGCTCACCTTCTAGGGGCGGGACTGAAGCTTTCTTT
TRBJ2-4,TRBD2,TRBV19,few,16,CASSVTSGVAKNIQYF,TGTGCCAGTAGTGTGACTAGCGGGGTAGCCAAAAACATTCAGTACTTC
TRBJ2-5,TRBD2,TRBV5-1,-,17,CASSLAPSGGVQETQYF,TGCGCCAGCAGCTTAGCCCCTAGCGGGGGGGTCCAAGAGACCCAGTACTTC
TRBJ1-4,TRBD1,TRBV5-1,-,15,CASSLIGTGGEKLFF,TGCGCCAGCAGCTTGATTGGGACAGGGGGTGAAAAACTGTTTTTT
TRBJ1-2,-,TRBV14,few,15,CASSEYPGQSYGYTF,TGTGCCAGCAGCGAATACCCCGGACAGAGCTATGGCTACACCTTC
TRBJ2-7,TRBD2,TRBV25-1,few,15,CASMGGRASSYEQYF,TGTGCCAGCATGGGAGGGAGGGCCAGCTCCTACGAGCAGTACTTC
TRBJ1-3,-,TRBV6-6,many,12,CASVAVSDTIYF,TGTGCCAGCGTCGCGGTTTCCGACACCATATATTTT
TRBJ2-3,TRBD2,TRBV28,-,15,CASTSGGAEADTQYF,TGTGCCAGCACGAGCGGGGGGGCCGAGGCAGATACGCAGTATTTT
TRBJ2-1,-,TRBV28,many,13,CASRRATYNEQFF,TGTGCCAGCAGAAGGGCGACCTACAATGAGCAGTTCTTC
TRBJ2-5,TRBD2,TRBV7-2,-,16,CASSLGSSGGRETQYF,TGTGCCAGCAGCTTAGGAAGTAGCGGGGGGAGAGAGACCCAGTACTTC
TRBJ1-2,-,TRBV9,many,14,CASSVEERGYGYTF,TGTGCCAGCAGCGTAGAAGAAAGAGGTTATGGCTACACCTTC
TRBJ1-4,-,TRBV5-1,few,13,CASRIRLNEKLFF,TGCGCCAGCAGGATCAGGTTAAATGAAAAACTGTTTTTT
TRBJ1-5,-,TRBV6-6,-,11,CASSMEQPQHF,TGTGCCAGCAGTATGGAGCAGCCCCAGCATTTT
TRBJ2-2,-,TRBV20-1,many,15,CSARDYRARGGELFF,TGCAGTGCTAGAGACTACAGGGCCCGGGGCGGGGAGCTGTTTTTT